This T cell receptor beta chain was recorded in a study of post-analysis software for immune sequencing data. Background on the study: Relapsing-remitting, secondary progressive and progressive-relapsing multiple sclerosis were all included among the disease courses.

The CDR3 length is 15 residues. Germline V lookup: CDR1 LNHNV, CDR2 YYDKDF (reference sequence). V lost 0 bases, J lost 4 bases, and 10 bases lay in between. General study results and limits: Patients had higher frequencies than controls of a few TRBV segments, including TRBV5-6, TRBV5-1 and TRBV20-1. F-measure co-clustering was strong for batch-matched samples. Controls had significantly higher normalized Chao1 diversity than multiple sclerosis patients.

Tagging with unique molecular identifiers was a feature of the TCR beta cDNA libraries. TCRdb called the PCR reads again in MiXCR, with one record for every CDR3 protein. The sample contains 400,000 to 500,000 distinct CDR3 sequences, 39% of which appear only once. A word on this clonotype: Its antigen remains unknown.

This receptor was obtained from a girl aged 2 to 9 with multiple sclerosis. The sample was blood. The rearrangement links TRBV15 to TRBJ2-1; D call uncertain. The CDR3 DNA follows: TGTGCCACCAGCAGAGATTGGGCTAGTTACAATGAGCAGTTCTTC. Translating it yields CATSRDWASYNEQFF. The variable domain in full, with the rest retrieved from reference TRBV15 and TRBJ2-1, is DAMVIQNPRYQVTQFGKPVTLSCSQTLNHNVMYWYQQKSSQAPKLLFHYYDKDFNNEADTPDNFQSRRPNTSFCFLDIRSPGLGDTAMYLCATSRDWASYNEQFFGPGTRLTVL.